This TCR beta chain was obtained from a study of T-cell memory formation after mild COVID-19. Looking at the study overall: Clusters of TCRs were largely donor specific.

In regard to this clonotype: Its antigen is not known.

Whole-study findings and limits: Pre-infection memory already had some responding clones, implying cross-reactive memory joined. Clones contracting over day 15 to 85 were CD4/CD8 balanced, with later expanders leaning CD4+.

It was 5'RACE with constant-segment primers that produced the TCR alpha and TCR beta cDNA libraries, which carried sample barcodes and UMIs. Via MiXCR, TCRdb re-called the 5' RACE reads, giving one row per CDR3 protein. The table has around 340,000 distinct CDR3 sequences, approximately 15% seen once. This CDR3 is 15 amino acids long. The germline V gene encodes CDR1 LGHNA and CDR2 YSLEER. Germline trimming cut 1 base from V and 3 bases from J; bases unmatched to any gene: 4. This receptor was obtained from a man between 18 and 35 years old who had mild COVID-19 (a few samples of this study predate the infection). Cell type and time point are not known. The gene calls are TRBV4-3 and TRBJ2-7, with TRBD1 identical over 9 bases. The specimen was PBMCs or a T cell subset sorted from them (not recorded which). Here the CDR3 DNA reads TGCGCCAGCAGCCAAGGGACAGGGGAGGGCTACGAGCAGTACTTC. Translated, it gives CASSQGTGEGYEQYF.